One sample yielded the 11 T cell receptor beta chains listed below, sequenced in a study of blood T cell repertoires in COVID-19. Profiled with immunoSEQ multiplex PCR; TCRdb holds only in-frame clones, not every one. The table records about 160,000 clones, approximately 81% of them present only once. Specimen: peripheral blood. All receptors derive from a young man with active or convalescent COVID-19.

This clone was picked up one time. The chain uses TRBV3-1 (or the pseudogene TRBV3-2) and TRBJ1-2; no firm D call. The germline CDR1 and CDR2 sequences are LGHDT and YNNKEL (reference sequence). CDR3 size: 13 residues. V was clipped by 2 bases and J by 4 bases, with 8 bases between them. CDR3 nucleotide sequence: TGTGCCAGCAGCCAATTGGCCAGCTATGGCTACACCTTC. Amino acids: CASSQLASYGYTF.

The chain recombines TRBV20-1 with TRBJ1-2; weak D call: TRBD1 (6 bases). V lost 3 bases and J lost 8, with 22 bases in between. This CDR3 comprises 15 residues. CDR1 is DFQATT, CDR2 SNEGSKA, per germline (reference sequence). CDR3 DNA: TGCAGTGCTAGTCAGGGGCGCGCCTCAATGTTAGGCTACACCTTC. Protein product: CSASQGRASMLGYTF.

V and J are TRBV6-1 and TRBJ1-4; 8 bases match TRBD1. From germline, CDR1 is MNHNS and CDR2 SASEGT. This CDR3 spans 14 amino acids. Germline trimming cut 5 bases from V and 8 bases from J; bases unmatched to any gene: 7. In nucleotides, the CDR3 is TGTGCCAGCAGTACTGGACAGGGCGGCGAAAAACTGTTTTTT. It translates to CASSTGQGGEKLFF.

V and J are TRBV30 and TRBJ1-5; tentative D call: TRBD1 (5 bases). Trimming left V 1 base short and J 5 bases short, with 15 bases between. The CDR3 contains 15 residues. The germline gives CDR1 GTSNPN, CDR2 SVGIG (reference sequence). In DNA form, the CDR3 reads TGTGCCTGGAGTGACCTCGGGGGGACGTATCAGCCCCAGCATTTT. It yields the protein CAWSDLGGTYQPQHF.

The V and J genes are TRBV3-1 (or the pseudogene TRBV3-2) and TRBJ2-5; D is uncertain. Trimming stripped 0 bases from V and 4 bases from J, with 15 bases between. The CDR3 loop spans 16 amino acids. Germline CDR1 is LGHDT and CDR2 is YNNKEL (reference sequence). The CDR3, as DNA: TGTGCCAGCAGCCAAGAGAATCCGGGTCTTTCAGAGACCCAGTACTTC. It yields the protein CASSQENPGLSETQYF.

The chain joins TRBV2 to TRBJ2-3; D is unresolved. V was shortened by 4 bases and J by 6 bases, with 23 bases between the two germline ends. Germline V gene sequence: CDR1 SNHLY, CDR2 FYNNEI. The CDR3 is 17 residues long. Here the CDR3 DNA reads TGTGCCAGCAGTGGTCCTAGTCTCACCTTTAGTGGGGATACGCAGTATTTT. Translated, it gives CASSGPSLTFSGDTQYF.

The rearrangement links TRBV7-2 to TRBJ2-1; 7 bases map to TRBD2. The CDR3 sequence is 19 residues long. CDR1 is SGHTA, CDR2 FQGNSA, per germline. Unmatched junction bases numbered 20, after V lost 9 bases and J lost 0 bases. The CDR3 loop is CASSPGRERAWSSYNEQFF. DNA for the CDR3: TGTGCCAGTTCCCCTGGGCGGGAGCGGGCCTGGAGCTCCTACAATGAGCAGTTCTTC.

The J gene is TRBJ1-2, the V gene TRBV5-8; 8 nucleotides match TRBD1. V shed 4 bases and J 5 bases; nucleotides not matched to a gene: 19. From germline, CDR1 is SGHTS and CDR2 YDEGEE. The CDR3 totals 18 residues. The CDR3 loop is CASSPKSVGQGNWYGYTF. Written as DNA, the CDR3 is TGTGCCAGCAGCCCTAAGTCAGTAGGACAGGGAAATTGGTATGGCTACACCTTC. Based on the CDR3 plus reference TRBV5-8 and TRBJ1-2, the full variable domain is EAGVTQSPTHLIKTRGQQATLRCSPISGHTSVYWYQQALGLGLQFLLWYDEGEERNRGNFPPRFSGRQFPNYSSELNVNALELEDSALYLCASSPKSVGQGNWYGYTFGSGTRLTVV.

The rearrangement uses TRBV5-5 and TRBJ2-7; TRBD2 agrees at 10 bases. Germline assignment: CDR1 SGHKS and CDR2 YYEKEE (reference sequence). J was trimmed by 1 base and V by 3 bases; bases with no gene match: 7. The CDR3 spans 16 residues. CDR3 region: CASSSSGTSASYEQYF. The DNA of the CDR3 is TGTGCCAGCAGCTCCTCCGGGACTAGCGCATCCTACGAGCAGTACTTC.

CDR3 sequence (DNA): TGTGCCAGCAGCGCTACAGGGTATTACGAGCAGTACTTC. It encodes CASSATGYYEQYF. This chain connects TRBV14 to TRBJ2-7; a weak D match, TRBD1 (6 bases). Trimming stripped 5 bases from V and 4 bases from J, with 12 bases between. Germline V gene sequence: CDR1 SGHDN, CDR2 FVKESK. The CDR3 consists of 13 residues.

This clone was picked up many times. This chain uses TRBV6-4 with TRBJ1-4; perhaps TRBD1 as D (5 bases). CDR3 length equals 13 residues. The germline CDR1 and CDR2 sequences are MRHNA and SNTAGT. Between the trimmed V and J ends, which lost 7 bases and 7 bases, there was a span of 13 bases. CDR3 loop: CASMGRDREKLFF. CDR3 bases: TGTGCCAGCATGGGCAGGGATCGTGAAAAACTGTTTTTT.